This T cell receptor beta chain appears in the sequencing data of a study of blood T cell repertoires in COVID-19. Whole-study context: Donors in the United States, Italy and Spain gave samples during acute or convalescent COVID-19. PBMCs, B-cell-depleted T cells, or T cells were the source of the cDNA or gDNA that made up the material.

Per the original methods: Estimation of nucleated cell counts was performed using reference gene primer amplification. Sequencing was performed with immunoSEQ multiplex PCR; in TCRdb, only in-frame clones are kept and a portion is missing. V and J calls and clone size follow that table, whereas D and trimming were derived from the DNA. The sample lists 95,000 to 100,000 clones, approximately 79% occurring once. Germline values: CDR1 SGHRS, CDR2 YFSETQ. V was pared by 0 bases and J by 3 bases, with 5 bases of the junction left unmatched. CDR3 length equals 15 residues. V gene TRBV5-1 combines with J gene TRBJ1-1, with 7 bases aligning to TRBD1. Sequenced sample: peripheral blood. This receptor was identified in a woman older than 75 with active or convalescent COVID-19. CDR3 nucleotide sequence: TGCGCCAGCAGCTTGGTGGACAGGAGGGACACTGAAGCTTTCTTT. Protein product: CASSLVDRRDTEAFF.